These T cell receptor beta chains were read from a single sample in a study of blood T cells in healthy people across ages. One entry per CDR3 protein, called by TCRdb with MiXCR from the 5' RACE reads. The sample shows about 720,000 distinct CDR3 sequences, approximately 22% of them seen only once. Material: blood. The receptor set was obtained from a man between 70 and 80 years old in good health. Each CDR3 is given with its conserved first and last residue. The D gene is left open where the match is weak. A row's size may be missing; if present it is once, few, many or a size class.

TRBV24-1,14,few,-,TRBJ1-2,TGTGCCACCAGTGATCCAACGCGTAACTATGGCTACACCTTC,CATSDPTRNYGYTF
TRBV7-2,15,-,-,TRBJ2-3,TGTGCCAGCAGCTTAGCGCTTGCTGCCGGGGGTACGCAGTATTTT,CASSLALAAGGTQYF
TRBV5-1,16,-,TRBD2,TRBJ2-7,TGCGCCAGCAGCTTAAATAGCGGGGGGACCTTCGACGAGCAGTACTTC,CASSLNSGGTFDEQYF
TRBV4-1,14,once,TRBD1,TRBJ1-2,TGCGCCAGCAGCCAAGATCACAGGGGGATATCCTACACCTTC,CASSQDHRGISYTF
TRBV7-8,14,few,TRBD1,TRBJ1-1,TGTGCCAGCAGCTCCAACTACAGGGGTAGTGAAGCTTTCTTT,CASSSNYRGSEAFF
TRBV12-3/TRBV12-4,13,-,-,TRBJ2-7,TGTGCCAGCAGTTTCGCCGTAACGTACGAGCAGTACTTC,CASSFAVTYEQYF
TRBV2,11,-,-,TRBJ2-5,TGTGCCAGAACAAACCAGGAGACCCAGTACTTC,CARTNQETQYF
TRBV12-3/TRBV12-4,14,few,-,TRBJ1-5,TGTGCCAGCAGTCCGGGGACCCGATATACGCCCCAGCATTTT,CASSPGTRYTPQHF
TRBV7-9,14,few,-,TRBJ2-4,TGTGCCAGCAGCTTAACGTCTCATCAGAACATTCAGTACTTC,CASSLTSHQNIQYF
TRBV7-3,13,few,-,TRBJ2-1,TGTGCCAGCAGTACGGGTACAAACAATGAGCAGTTCTTC,CASSTGTNNEQFF
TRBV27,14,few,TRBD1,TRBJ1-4,TGTGCCAGCACGAACCGGGACAGATCCGAAAAACTGTTTTTT,CASTNRDRSEKLFF
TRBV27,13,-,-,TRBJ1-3,TGTGCCAGCAGTCAGGGTGGTGGAAACACCATATATTTT,CASSQGGGNTIYF
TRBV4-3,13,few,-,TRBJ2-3,TGCGCCAGCAGCCAAGGGCCACGGGATACGCAGTATTTT,CASSQGPRDTQYF
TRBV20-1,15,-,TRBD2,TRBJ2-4,TGCAGTGCTCCCGGACTAGCGGGATCTGTGAACATTCAGTACTTC,CSAPGLAGSVNIQYF
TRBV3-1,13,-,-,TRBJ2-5,TGTGCCAGCAGCCAAGAGAGGGTAGAGACCCAGTACTTC,CASSQERVETQYF
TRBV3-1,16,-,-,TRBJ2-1,TGTGCCAGCAGCCGGACCCTAGTCGGGATTTACAATGAGCAGTTCTTC,CASSRTLVGIYNEQFF
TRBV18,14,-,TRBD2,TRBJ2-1,TGTGCCAGCTCACCAACTAGCGGGAGCTATGAGCAGTTCTTC,CASSPTSGSYEQFF
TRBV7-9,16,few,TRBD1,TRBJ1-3,TGTGTCAGCCGCCCGACAGGGGGAGCCGAGGGAAACACCATATATTTT,CVSRPTGGAEGNTIYF
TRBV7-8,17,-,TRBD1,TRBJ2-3,TGTACCAGCAGCTTAATTTATCGGCAGGGGGCTGTAGATACGCAGTATTTT,CTSSLIYRQGAVDTQYF
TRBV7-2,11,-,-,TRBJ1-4,TGTGCCAGCAGCGCAACAGATAAACTGTTTTTT,CASSATDKLFF
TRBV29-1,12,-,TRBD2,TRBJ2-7,TGCAGCGTTGGGACTAGCGGCTACGAGCAGTACTTC,CSVGTSGYEQYF
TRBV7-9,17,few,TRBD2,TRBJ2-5,TGTGCCAGCAGACTACCGGGACTAGCGGGAGAACAAGAGACCCAGTACTTC,CASRLPGLAGEQETQYF
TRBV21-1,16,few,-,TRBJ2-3,TGTGCCAGCAGCAAAAGGGGACAGGGGGCCACAGATACGCAGTATTTT,CASSKRGQGATDTQYF
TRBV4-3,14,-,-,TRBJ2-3,TGCGCCAGCAGCCAAGATGCGAGGACACCTCGAGTCTATTTT,CASSQDARTPRVYF
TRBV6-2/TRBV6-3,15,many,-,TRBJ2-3,TGTGCCAGCGACCGGGGGACTCCGCTCACAGATACGCAGTATTTT,CASDRGTPLTDTQYF
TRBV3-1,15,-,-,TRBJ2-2,TGTGCCAGCAGCCAAGATTCGGCCTCTACCGGGGAGCTGTTTTTT,CASSQDSASTGELFF
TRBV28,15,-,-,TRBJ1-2,TGTGCCAGCAGCAACCCCGCTAAAGGGGGGTCTGGCTACACCTTC,CASSNPAKGGSGYTF
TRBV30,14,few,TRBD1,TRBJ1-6,TGTGCCTGGAGTGTAAACAGGGGCGAGTCACCCCTCCACTTT,CAWSVNRGESPLHF
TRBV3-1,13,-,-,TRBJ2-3,TGTGCCAGCATGTACTGGGGCACAGATACGCAGTATTTT,CASMYWGTDTQYF
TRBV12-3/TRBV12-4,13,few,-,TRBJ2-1,TGTGCCAGCAGTGGACACTTCTACAATGAGCAGTTCTTC,CASSGHFYNEQFF
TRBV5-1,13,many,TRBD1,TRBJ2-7,TGCGCCAGCAGCTGGGACAGCTCCTACGAGCAGTACTTC,CASSWDSSYEQYF
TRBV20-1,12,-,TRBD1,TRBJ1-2,TGCAGTGCCACGCCAGGGGGCTATGGCTACACCTTC,CSATPGGYGYTF
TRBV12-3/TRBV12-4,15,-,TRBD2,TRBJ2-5,TGTGCCAGCAGTTTTCGGCTAGCGGGAGGGGAGACCCAGTACTTC,CASSFRLAGGETQYF
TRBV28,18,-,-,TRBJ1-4,TGTGCCAGCAGTTTAGAGGGGCTGTCCTCTCCGGCTAATGAAAAACTGTTTTTT,CASSLEGLSSPANEKLFF
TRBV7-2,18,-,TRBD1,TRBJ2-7,TGTGCCAGCAGCCCCTATCTAACTGTCAGACAGGGTTTTTACGAGCAGTACTTC,CASSPYLTVRQGFYEQYF
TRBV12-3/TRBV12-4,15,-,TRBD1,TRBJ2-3,TGTGCCAGCAGCCCTGACAGGGTATGCGCAGATGCGCAGTATTTT,CASSPDRVCADAQYF
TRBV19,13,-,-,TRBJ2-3,TGTGCCAGTAGTATAGGTGACGCAGATACGCAGTATTTT,CASSIGDADTQYF
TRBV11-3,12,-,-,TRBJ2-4,TGTGCCAGCAGCTTAGCCCCAGGTATTCAGTACTTC,CASSLAPGIQYF
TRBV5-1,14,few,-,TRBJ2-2,TGCGCCAGCAGGGGCCCTTCAAACACCGGGGAGCTGTTTTTT,CASRGPSNTGELFF
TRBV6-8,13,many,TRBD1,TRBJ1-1,TGTGCCAGCAGTGACAGGGGGAACACTGAAGCTTTCTTT,CASSDRGNTEAFF
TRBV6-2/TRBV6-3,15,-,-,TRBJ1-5,TGTGCCATCCAGCGGGGGCCCTATAGCAATCAGCCCCAGCATTTT,CAIQRGPYSNQPQHF
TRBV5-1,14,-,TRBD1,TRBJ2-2,TGCGCCAGCACGGACAGGGTGGACACCGGGGAGCTGTTTTTT,CASTDRVDTGELFF
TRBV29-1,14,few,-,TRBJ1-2,TGCAGCGTTGACAGGGTTGGGGATTACGGAGGCTACACCTTC,CSVDRVGDYGGYTF
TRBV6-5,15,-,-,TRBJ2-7,TGTGCCAGCAGTTCCCTAGGGGGGGCGCGCTACGAGCAGTACTTC,CASSSLGGARYEQYF
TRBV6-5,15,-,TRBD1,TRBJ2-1,TGTGCCAGCAGGACCGACAGGGGTCGGCACAATGAGCAGTTCTTC,CASRTDRGRHNEQFF
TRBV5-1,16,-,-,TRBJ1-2,TGCGCCAGCAGCTTGGGACAGGAATTATCTAACTATGGCTACACCTTC,CASSLGQELSNYGYTF
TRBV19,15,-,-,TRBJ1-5,TGTGCCAGTAGTATCGACGGGGGGAGGAATCAGCCCCAGCATTTT,CASSIDGGRNQPQHF
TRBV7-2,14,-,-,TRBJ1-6,TGTGCCACCAGCTCGGGGGCGCGGAATTCACCCCTCCACTTT,CATSSGARNSPLHF
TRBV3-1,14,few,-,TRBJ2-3,TGTGCCAGCAGCCAGCGTTTACGGGGAGATACGCAGTATTTT,CASSQRLRGDTQYF
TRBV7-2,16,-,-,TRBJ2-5,TGTGCCAGCAGCTTAGGAGTCCAGGGGAGATTAGAGACCCAGTACTTC,CASSLGVQGRLETQYF
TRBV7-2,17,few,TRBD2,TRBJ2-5,TGTGCCAGCAGCTTAGGGGCACTAGCGGGGACACAAGAGACCCAGTACTTC,CASSLGALAGTQETQYF
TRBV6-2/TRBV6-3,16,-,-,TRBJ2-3,TGTGCCAGCAGCCACAGACCGACTCCTGACACAGATACGCAGTATTTT,CASSHRPTPDTDTQYF
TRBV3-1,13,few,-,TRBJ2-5,TGTGCCAGCAGCCAGTCAGAGTCAGAGACCCAGTACTTC,CASSQSESETQYF
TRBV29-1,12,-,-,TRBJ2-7,TGCAGCGTTGAAGACAGTACCTCCGAGCAGTACTTC,CSVEDSTSEQYF
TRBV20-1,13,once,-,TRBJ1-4,TGCAGTGCTGGGGGACACGAAAATGAAAAACTGTTTTTT,CSAGGHENEKLFF
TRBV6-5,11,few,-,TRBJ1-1,TGTGCCAGCAGTTACGGCTCTGAAGCTTTCTTT,CASSYGSEAFF